This T cell receptor beta chain comes out of a study of T cells in Graves' hyperthyroidism and ophthalmopathy. Graves' hyperthyroidism showing no ophthalmopathy progression within 18 months was considered stable. Whole-study findings and limits: Researchers found most expanded thyroid clonotypes above 0.001 in blood as well. The authors' 13 V-J model separated ophthalmopathy from stable hyperthyroidism.

Researchers took RNA transcripts and amplified the TCR beta CDR3 regions from them. During a first-round RT-PCR of the TCR CDR3, the HTBI primer set was used. TCRdb used MiXCR to reprocess the multiplex PCR reads, holding one entry per CDR3 protein. The data show a few hundred thousand distinct CDR3 sequences, approximately 14% seen once. This clonotype was recorded at least ten times. The antigen is not known. Germline V lookup: CDR1 SQVTM, CDR2 ANQGSEA. The CDR3 extends over 18 amino acids. Trimming took 6 bases from V and 1 from J; bases not matched to a gene: 19. The sequenced material came from blood. The source is a woman aged 40 to 50 with Graves' hyperthyroidism. The V and J genes are TRBV29-1 and TRBJ1-2; 8 bases are a match to TRBD1. The CDR3 sequence is CSVCPAPGQVRCNYGYTF. CDR3 DNA sequence: TGCAGCGTCTGCCCCGCCCCGGGACAGGTCCGGTGTAACTATGGCTACACCTTC.